This T cell receptor (beta chain) was recovered during a study of memory CD4+ T cells and cytomegalovirus serostatus. The study, taken as a whole, reports: About two fifths of the roughly 150 known CMV-associated TCRbeta sequences appeared in CD4+ memory. Suggested: most of the CMV-linked TCR signature lies in CD4+ memory cells.

Single viable CD3+CD4+CD8-CD45RO+ cells were sorted as the memory CD4+ T cells. This clone was seen just once. The antigen is not known. Trimming took off 4 bases at V and 2 bases at J, with 16 bases between the two ends. CDR1 MGHDK and CDR2 SYGVNS come from the germline V gene. The CDR3 spans 16 residues. Sequencing was performed with immunoSEQ multiplex PCR; in TCRdb, only in-frame clones are kept and a portion is missing. Among about 50,000 clones listed, roughly 73% were seen once. The clonotype originates from an adult in good health and CMV-seronegative. The sequenced material came from memory CD4+ T cells from blood. The chain recombines TRBV25-1 with TRBJ2-3; D might be TRBD1 (6 bases). The CDR3 nucleotides read TGTGCCAGCAGTGGGTCAGGGGCGCGAGTCACAGATACGCAGTATTTT. Encoded protein: CASSGSGARVTDTQYF.